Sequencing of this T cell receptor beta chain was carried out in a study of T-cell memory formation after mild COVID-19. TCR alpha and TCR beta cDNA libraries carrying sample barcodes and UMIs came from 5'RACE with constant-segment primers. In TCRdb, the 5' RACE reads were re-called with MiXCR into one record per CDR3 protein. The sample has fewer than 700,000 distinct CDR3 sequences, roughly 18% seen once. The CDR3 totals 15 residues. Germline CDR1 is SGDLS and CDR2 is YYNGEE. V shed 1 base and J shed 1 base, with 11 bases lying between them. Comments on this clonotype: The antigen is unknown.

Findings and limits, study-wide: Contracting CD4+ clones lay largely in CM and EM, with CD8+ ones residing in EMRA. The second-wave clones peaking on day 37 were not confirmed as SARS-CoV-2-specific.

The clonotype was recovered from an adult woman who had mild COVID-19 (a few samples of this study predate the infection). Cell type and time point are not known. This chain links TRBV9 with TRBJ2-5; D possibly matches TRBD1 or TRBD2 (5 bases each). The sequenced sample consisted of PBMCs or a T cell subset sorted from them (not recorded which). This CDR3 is CASSVSPGRQETQYF. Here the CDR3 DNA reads TGTGCCAGCAGCGTATCTCCGGGACGCCAAGAGACCCAGTACTTC.